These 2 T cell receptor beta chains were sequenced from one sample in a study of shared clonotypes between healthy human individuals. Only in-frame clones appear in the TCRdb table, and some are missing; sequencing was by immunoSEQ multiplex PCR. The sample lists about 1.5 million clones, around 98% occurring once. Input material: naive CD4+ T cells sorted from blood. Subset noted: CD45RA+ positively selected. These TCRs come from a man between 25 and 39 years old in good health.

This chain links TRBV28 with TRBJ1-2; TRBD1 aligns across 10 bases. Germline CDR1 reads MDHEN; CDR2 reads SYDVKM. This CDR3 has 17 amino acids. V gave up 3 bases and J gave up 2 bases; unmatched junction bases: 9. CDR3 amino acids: CASSLATGGSTNYGYTF. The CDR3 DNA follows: TGTGCCAGCAGTTTGGCGACAGGGGGCAGTACGAACTATGGCTACACCTTC.

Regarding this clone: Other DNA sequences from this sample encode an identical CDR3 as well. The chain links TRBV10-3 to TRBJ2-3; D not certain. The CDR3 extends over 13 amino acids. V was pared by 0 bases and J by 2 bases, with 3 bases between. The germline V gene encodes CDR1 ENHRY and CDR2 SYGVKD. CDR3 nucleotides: TGTGCCATCAGTGAGTCCAACACAGATACGCAGTATTTT. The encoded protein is CAISESNTDTQYF.